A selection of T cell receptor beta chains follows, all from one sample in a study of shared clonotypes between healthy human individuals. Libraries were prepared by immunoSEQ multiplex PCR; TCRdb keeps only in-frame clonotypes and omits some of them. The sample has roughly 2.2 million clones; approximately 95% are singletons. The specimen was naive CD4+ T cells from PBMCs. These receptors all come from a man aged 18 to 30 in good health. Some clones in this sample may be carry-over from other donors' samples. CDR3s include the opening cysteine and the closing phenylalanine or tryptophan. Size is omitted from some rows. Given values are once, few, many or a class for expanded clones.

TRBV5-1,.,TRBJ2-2,CASKRRTDSHTGELFF
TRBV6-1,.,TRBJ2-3,CASGGGTRADTQYF
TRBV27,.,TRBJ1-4,CASSLTAGRGKLFF
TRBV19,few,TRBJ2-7,CASSRRGFGGQYF
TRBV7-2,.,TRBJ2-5,CASSFQRGAETQYF
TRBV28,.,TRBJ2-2,CASSSLRGGTLTNTGELFF
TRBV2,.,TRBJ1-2,CASSEYWGWQGAVYGYTF
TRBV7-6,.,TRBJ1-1,CASSLGKNTEAFF
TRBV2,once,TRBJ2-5,CASRYRAQETQYF
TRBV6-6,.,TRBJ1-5,CASSGQGIRQPQHF
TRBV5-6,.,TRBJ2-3,CASSHGRTDTQYF
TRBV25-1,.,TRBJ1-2,CASLGTGPNYGYTF
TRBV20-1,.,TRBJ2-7,CSASLRVEQYF
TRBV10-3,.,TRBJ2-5,CAISERETQYF
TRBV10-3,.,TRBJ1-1,CAIMDRVGATPGLSGAFF
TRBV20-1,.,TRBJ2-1,CSARSGASEFF
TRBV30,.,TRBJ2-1,CAWSPERSRSYNEQFF
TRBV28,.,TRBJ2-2,CASSRLDFNTGELFF
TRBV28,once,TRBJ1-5,CASSLVAGNQPQHF
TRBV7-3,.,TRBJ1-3,CASNGNTIYF
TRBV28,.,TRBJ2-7,CASRGSLLLEQYF
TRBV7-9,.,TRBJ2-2,CASSFTTSGGTGELFF
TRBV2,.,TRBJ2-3,CASSPMGGGSDTQYF
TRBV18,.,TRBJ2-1,CASSPGLAGHNEQFF
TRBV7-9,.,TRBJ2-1,CASSLEGRAQFF
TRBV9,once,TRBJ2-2,CASSPNANTGELFF
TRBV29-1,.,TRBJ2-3,CSARHYDTQYF
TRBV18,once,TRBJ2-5,CASSPSLEWTQYF
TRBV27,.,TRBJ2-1,CASSDLGGGDEQFF
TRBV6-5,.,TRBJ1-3,CASSYEGGNTIYF
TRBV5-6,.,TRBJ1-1,CASSRLNKGNEAFF
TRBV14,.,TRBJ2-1,CASSPSRTYNEQFF